A single sample is the source of the 9 T cell receptor beta chains below, sequenced in a study of shared clonotypes between healthy human individuals. Only in-frame clones appear in the TCRdb table, and some are missing; sequencing was by immunoSEQ multiplex PCR. The sample includes about 470,000 clones, roughly 83% seen only once; the top ten take roughly 13%. Sequencing was carried out using PBMCs. The receptor source for this set is a woman between 40 and 55 years old in good health. Some clones in this sample may be carry-over from other donors' samples.

The chain combines TRBV4-1 with TRBJ2-2; TRBD1 might be the D (6 bases). V was clipped by 3 bases and J by 4 bases, with 15 bases between them. This CDR3 region has 16 residues. CDR1 MGHRA and CDR2 YSYEKL come from the germline V gene. The CDR3 is CASSQPGQSSTGELFF. The CDR3 region has the DNA TGCGCCAGCAGCCAGCCGGGACAAAGCTCCACCGGGGAGCTGTTTTTT.

V usage is TRBV14 and J usage is TRBJ2-7; D is tentatively TRBD1 or TRBD2 (5 bases each). Germline lookup yields CDR1 SGHDN and CDR2 FVKESK. The CDR3 is 14 residues long. V was trimmed by 0 bases and J by 6 bases, leaving 12 bases between them. CDR3 DNA: TGTGCCAGCAGCCAAGAGGCCCGGGGCTTCGAGCAGTACTTC. Translating gives CASSQEARGFEQYF.

Points on this clone: Mismatch with germline at one junction end may stem from a read error. V gene TRBV27 combines with J gene TRBJ2-7; 8 bases are shared with TRBD2. The germline V gene encodes CDR1 MNHEY and CDR2 SMNVEV (reference sequence). The CDR3 runs 14 residues. The CDR3 nucleotides read TGTGGCGTCAGTAGAGCGGGAGCCCTTTTCGCCCTAACTTTC. It is translated as CGVSRAGALFALTF.

To note about this clone: Within the sample, other DNA sequences also encode this same CDR3. V is TRBV5-1 and J is TRBJ2-5; 8 nucleotides agree with TRBD2. Germline V gene lookup returns CDR1 SGHRS and CDR2 YFSETQ. J was trimmed by 3 bases and V by 4 bases; bases with no gene match: 2. The CDR3 totals 13 residues. The CDR3 here is CASSTGGEETQYF. The CDR3 DNA sequence: TGCGCCAGCAGCACCGGGGGGGAAGAGACCCAGTACTTC.

This clone has more than one count but fewer than ten. This rearrangement joins TRBV19 to TRBJ1-2, with D unresolved. V lost 4 bases to trimming and J lost 6 bases, with 12 bases between them. There are 13 residues in the CDR3. Germline assignment: CDR1 LNHDA and CDR2 SQIVND (reference sequence). The CDR3 region has the DNA TGTGCCAGTAGTAGGCCCCAACCTAATGGCTACACCTTC. Translating gives CASSRPQPNGYTF. The full variable domain, in which reference TRBV19 and TRBJ1-2 provide the parts outside the CDR3, is DGGITQSPKYLFRKEGQNVTLSCEQNLNHDAMYWYRQDPGQGLRLIYYSQIVNDFQKGDIAEGYSVSREKKESFPLTVTSAQKNPTAFYLCASSRPQPNGYTFGSGTRLTVV.

Remarks on this clone: Additional DNA sequences in this sample encode the identical CDR3. The chain carries TRBV5-1 and TRBJ2-7; tentatively, D is TRBD2 (5 bases). There are 14 residues in the CDR3. V lost 0 bases and J 4 bases, leaving 11 bases between the germline ends. CDR1 is SGHRS, CDR2 YFSETQ, per germline. CDR3 amino acids: CASSLDRGYYEQYF. In DNA, the CDR3 is TGCGCCAGCAGCTTGGACCGAGGGTATTACGAGCAGTACTTC.

The V call is TRBV7-6, the J call TRBJ2-5, with a weak D call TRBD1 (6 bases). CDR3 length equals 15 residues. The V and J ends lost 1 base and 4 bases respectively, with 13 bases between them. Germline V gene sequence: CDR1 SGHVS, CDR2 FNYEAQ. The CDR3 reads CASSLDPAGAETQYF. The CDR3 DNA sequence: TGTGCCAGCAGCTTAGATCCGGCAGGGGCAGAGACCCAGTACTTC.

The chain has TRBV5-6 and TRBJ2-7, with 13 bases aligning to TRBD2. This CDR3 is built from 17 residues. The V gene's germline CDR1 is SGHDT and CDR2 YYEEEE. V gave up 5 bases and J gave up 2 bases; unmatched junction bases: 10. The CDR3 DNA reads as TGTGCCAGCAGGCGGACTAGCGGGAGCTGGACTCCCTACGAGCAGTACTTC. Its translation is CASRRTSGSWTPYEQYF.

The rearrangement uses TRBV30 and TRBJ2-7; a weak D match, TRBD2 (7 bases). The CDR3 runs 12 residues. V was clipped by 3 bases and J by 7 bases, with 13 bases between them. From germline, CDR1 is GTSNPN and CDR2 SVGIG (reference sequence). CDR3 DNA: TGTGCCTGGAGGGGGGCCGGGGGGGAGCAGTACTTC. As protein: CAWRGAGGEQYF.